A selection of T cell receptor beta chains follows, all from one sample in a study of response to subunit inactivated influenza vaccine. TCRdb re-derived calls from the RT-PCR reads in MiXCR, one entry per CDR3 protein. The sample holds about 540,000 distinct CDR3 sequences, roughly 25% seen once. These data were also filed under a second study, of T cells expressing NK-cell markers.

Material: CD4+ T cells sorted from PBMCs, obtained 11 to 12 days after vaccination. Receptors originate from a man aged 50 to 59 who received an inactivated influenza vaccine. Each CDR3 is given with its conserved first and last residue. The D gene is left open where the match is weak. Not every row has a clone size; where given, it reads once, few, many or a size class.

clone size	J gene	V gene	D gene	CDR3 protein	CDR3 DNA
many	TRBJ1-5	TRBV7-8	-	CASSPMVVNQPQHF	TGTGCCAGCAGCCCAATGGTCGTCAATCAGCCCCAGCATTTT
-	TRBJ2-7	TRBV7-6	-	CASSLGVAYEQYF	TGTGCCAGCAGCTTAGGCGTGGCCTACGAGCAGTACTTC
few	TRBJ2-1	TRBV19	-	CASSSYYKSNEQFF	TGTGCCAGTAGTAGTTATTACAAGTCGAACGAGCAGTTCTTC
-	TRBJ2-5	TRBV7-2	-	CASSSGVVTETQYF	TGTGCCAGCAGCTCCGGGGTGGTAACAGAGACCCAGTACTTC
-	TRBJ2-1	TRBV3-1	TRBD2	CASNPGGGDSSYNEQFF	TGTGCCAGCAACCCTGGCGGGGGGGACAGCTCCTACAATGAGCAGTTCTTC
-	TRBJ1-5	TRBV5-3	-	CASQSGTGGGIGAQHF	TGTGCGAGTCAAAGTGGGACGGGAGGGGGGATCGGAGCCCAGCATTTT
-	TRBJ2-2	TRBV4-3	-	CASSPGEGRTGELFF	TGCGCCAGCAGCCCAGGTGAGGGACGCACCGGGGAGCTGTTTTTT
-	TRBJ1-1	TRBV28	-	CASRGGTLNTEAFF	TGTGCCAGCAGGGGCGGGACACTGAACACTGAAGCTTTCTTT
-	TRBJ2-3	TRBV5-1	-	CASSDKGTDTQYF	TGCGCCAGCAGTGATAAGGGCACAGATACGCAGTATTTT
-	TRBJ2-7	TRBV28	TRBD1	CASSRSGQPVYF	TGTGCCAGCAGTCGGTCGGGACAGCCGGTGTACTTC
-	TRBJ2-7	TRBV6-5	TRBD2	CASSYSLAAYEQYF	TGTGCCAGCAGTTATTCGCTAGCGGCATACGAGCAGTACTTC
few	TRBJ1-3	TRBV6-2/TRBV6-3	TRBD1	CASSYRAGQGAPSGNTIYF	TGTGCCAGCAGTTACCGAGCCGGACAGGGGGCGCCGTCTGGAAACACCATATATTTT
few	TRBJ2-5	TRBV11-2	-	CASSFGSTETQYF	TGTGCCAGCAGCTTCGGCAGTACAGAGACCCAGTACTTC
-	TRBJ2-1	TRBV19	TRBD1	CASSIEGAQPNEQFF	TGTGCCAGTAGTATTGAGGGGGCGCAACCGAATGAGCAGTTCTTC
-	TRBJ1-2	TRBV6-1	-	CASTNRGHGYTF	TGTGCCAGCACGAATCGGGGGCATGGCTACACCTTC
-	TRBJ2-1	TRBV7-2	-	CASSPTGPEQFF	TGTGCCAGCAGCCCCACGGGCCCTGAGCAGTTCTTC
few	TRBJ2-4	TRBV12-3/TRBV12-4	-	CASSKGESKNIQYF	TGTGCCAGCAGTAAGGGGGAGTCCAAAAACATTCAGTACTTC
few	TRBJ2-3	TRBV20-1	-	CSARDPQTSTDTQYF	TGCAGTGCTAGAGATCCCCAGACAAGCACAGATACGCAGTATTTT
many	TRBJ2-7	TRBV5-1	TRBD2	CASSLVGTSYEQYF	TGCGCCAGCAGCTTGGTGGGGACTAGCTACGAGCAGTACTTC
-	TRBJ2-4	TRBV19	-	CASSRQGLAKNIQYF	TGTGCCAGTAGCCGACAGGGACTAGCCAAAAACATTCAGTACTTC
-	TRBJ2-3	TRBV5-1	-	CASSSDYTWGDTQYF	TGCGCCAGCAGCTCAGACTACACGTGGGGAGATACGCAGTATTTT
-	TRBJ2-6	TRBV5-1	-	CASSLGSWVTFASGANVLTF	TGCGCCAGCAGCTTGGGTTCGTGGGTCACCTTCGCTTCTGGGGCCAACGTCCTGACTTTC
few	TRBJ1-4	TRBV27	-	CASSLRGPGRINEKLFF	TGTGCCAGCAGTTTACGGGGGCCGGGACGGATTAATGAAAAACTGTTTTTT
-	TRBJ2-7	TRBV15	-	CATSTVPMSSYEQYF	TGTGCCACCAGCACGGTGCCTATGAGCTCCTACGAGCAGTACTTC
-	TRBJ2-7	TRBV11-2	-	CASSPRTGWTVVYEQYF	TGTGCCAGCAGCCCGCGGACCGGATGGACAGTAGTCTACGAGCAGTACTTC
-	TRBJ2-3	TRBV20-1	-	CSARPLGGGKNQRTDTQYF	TGCAGTGCTAGACCACTGGGAGGAGGGAAGAACCAACGCACAGATACGCAGTATTTT
-	TRBJ2-5	TRBV18	TRBD2	CASSRTSEETQYF	TGTGCCAGCTCACGAACTAGCGAGGAGACCCAGTACTTC
-	TRBJ2-1	TRBV18	-	CASSPRIGTGSSVNNEQFF	TGTGCCAGCTCACCGAGAATCGGAACAGGTTCATCTGTCAACAATGAGCAGTTCTTC
few	TRBJ2-5	TRBV10-2	-	CASSVGYQETQYF	TGCGCCAGCAGTGTGGGTTACCAAGAGACCCAGTACTTC